The 23 T cell receptor beta chains below all came from one sample that was sequenced in a study of OX40 agonist ivuxolimab in advanced cancers. The table came from immunoSEQ multiplex PCR; TCRdb's copy has only in-frame clones and leaves some out. This sample has over 60,000 clones, with less than 85% found just once. The sample was CD4+ or CD8+ T cells sorted from blood, taken in a trial of the OX40 agonist ivuxolimab. The receptors shown here come from an adult with an advanced solid tumor such as melanoma, head and neck, liver or kidney cancer.

The chain employs TRBV6-5 and TRBJ2-2; TRBD1 agrees at 7 bases. V shed 6 bases, J shed 4 bases, and the junction held 2 bases outside the gene matches. CDR3 length equals 13 residues. CDR1 and CDR2 from the germline V gene are MNHEY and SVGAGI. The CDR3 protein is CASRRDSTGELFF. CDR3 bases: TGTGCCAGCAGAAGGGACAGCACCGGGGAGCTGTTTTTT.

This chain links TRBV5-4 with TRBJ2-7, with TRBD2 identical over 14 bases. The CDR3 runs 15 residues. Germline V lookup: CDR1 SGHNT, CDR2 YYREEE (reference sequence). J lost 7 bases, V lost 3 bases, and 6 bases had no gene match. The CDR3 bases are TGTGCCAGCAGCTCCGGGACTAGCGGGAGAAGTGAGCAGTACTTC. Amino acid sequence: CASSSGTSGRSEQYF.

The chain carries TRBV11-3 and TRBJ1-1; TRBD1 aligns across 11 bases. Losses at the gene ends were 6 bases for V and 5 bases for J; bases not matched to a gene: 11. Looked up from germline, CDR1 is SGHNT and CDR2 is YENEEA. The length of the CDR3 is 16 residues. In DNA form, the CDR3 reads TGTGCCAGCAGTCCCGGTCTCGGACAGGGGGCAACTGAAGCTTTCTTT. This translates into CASSPGLGQGATEAFF.

The chain has TRBV7-2 and TRBJ1-1; D may be TRBD1 (6 bases). V shed 5 bases and J shed 5 bases, with 12 bases lying between them. Germline CDR1 reads SGHTA; CDR2 reads FQGNSA. This CDR3 spans 13 amino acids. The CDR3 DNA reads TGTGCCAGCAGCATCAGGGGAAAGACTGAAGCTTTCTTT. It is translated as CASSIRGKTEAFF.

V is TRBV5-1 and J is TRBJ1-2, with TRBD1 matching over 7 bases. The V gene's germline CDR1 is SGHRS and CDR2 YFSETQ. The CDR3 extends over 14 amino acids. V gave up 1 base and J gave up 7 bases; unmatched junction bases: 7. The CDR3 region is CASSLNEGAGGYTF. As DNA, the CDR3 is TGCGCCAGCAGCTTGAATGAGGGGGCCGGTGGCTACACCTTC.

V is TRBV13 and J is TRBJ2-2; 7 bases line up with TRBD1. The CDR3 length is 16 residues. Per germline, CDR1 PRHDT and CDR2 FYEKMQ (reference sequence). V dropped 5 bases and J dropped 2; count of bases not matched to a gene: 8. CDR3 DNA: TGTGCCAGCAGCCCGGGGACAGCCATTAACACCGGGGAGCTGTTTTTT. Translating it yields CASSPGTAINTGELFF. Full variable domain (outside the CDR3, taken from reference TRBV13 and TRBJ2-2): AAGVIQSPRHLIKEKRETATLKCYPIPRHDTVYWYQQGPGQDPQFLISFYEKMQSDKGSIPDRFSAQQFSDYHSELNMSSLELGDSALYFCASSPGTAINTGELFFGEGSRLTVL.

This chain connects TRBV2 to TRBJ2-3; 10 bases line up with TRBD2. The CDR3 has 15 amino acids. Germline V gene sequence: CDR1 SNHLY, CDR2 FYNNEI. J gave up 2 bases and V 7 bases, and 6 bases lay outside the gene matches. CDR3 nucleotide sequence: TGTGCCAGCAATCGACTAGCGGGTTCCACAGATACGCAGTATTTT. Its protein product is CASNRLAGSTDTQYF.

In regard to this clone: A junction boundary mismatches the germline segment, possibly from a read error. V is TRBV7-6 and J is TRBJ2-1; 10 bases match TRBD2. The CDR3 has 13 amino acids. Germline V gene data show CDR1 as SGHVS and CDR2 as FNYEAQ. The CDR3 sequence is CASSSQAGGPLLF. CDR3 bases: TGTGCCAGCAGCTCCCAAGCGGGAGGGCCTCTTCTCTTC.

This clone was counted once. The J gene is TRBJ1-4, the V gene TRBV19, with a tentative D call TRBD1 (6 bases). Germline CDR1 is LNHDA and CDR2 is SQIVND (reference sequence). The ends were cut back, 7 bases at V and 6 bases at J, with 12 bases in the middle. The CDR3 has 13 residues. CDR3 sequence reads: CASIGGPHEKLFF. DNA of the CDR3: TGTGCCAGTATAGGGGGGCCTCATGAAAAACTGTTTTTT.

The rearrangement uses TRBV4-1 and TRBJ2-6; D ambiguous. CDR1 is MGHRA and CDR2 is YSYEKL in the germline V gene. Trimming took off 0 bases at V and 0 bases at J, with 6 bases between the two ends. The CDR3 consists of 16 residues. The CDR3 DNA sequence: TGCGCCAGCAGCCAAGAGGGGTTCTCTGGGGCCAACGTCCTGACTTTC. The encoded protein is CASSQEGFSGANVLTF.

Here the CDR3 DNA reads TGCGCCAGCATCCTTGTTCCCAATGTAGGCTCTGGGGCCAACGTCCTGACTTTC. This translates into CASILVPNVGSGANVLTF. The rearrangement joins TRBV5-1 to TRBJ2-6; no clear D gene. The germline V gene has CDR1 SGHRS and CDR2 YFSETQ. Trimming shortened V by 6 bases and J by 0 bases, and 19 bases separated the two germline ends. The CDR3 runs to 18 residues.

The rearrangement joins TRBV5-1 to TRBJ2-1; 8 bases agree with TRBD1. This CDR3 comprises 13 residues. In germline, CDR1 is SGHRS, CDR2 YFSETQ. V lost 5 bases to trimming and J lost 14 bases; unmatched junction nucleotides: 12. CDR3 sequence: CASREQEQGGKFF. CDR3 nucleotide sequence: TGCGCCAGCAGAGAACAAGAACAGGGGGGAAAGTTCTTC. The full variable domain, its missing parts supplied by reference TRBV5-1 and TRBJ2-1, is KAGVTQTPRYLIKTRGQQVTLSCSPISGHRSVSWYQQTPGQGLQFLFEYFSETQRNKGNFPGRFSGRQFSNSRSEMNVSTLELGDSALYLCASREQEQGGKFFGPGTRLTVL.

This chain links TRBV5-6 with TRBJ1-5; 10 positions match TRBD1. Germline V gene data show CDR1 as SGHDT and CDR2 as YYEEEE. The trim removed 4 bases at V and 4 bases at J, leaving 2 bases unmatched. CDR3 length: 14 amino acids. In nucleotides, the CDR3 is TGTGCCAGCAGCGTGGACAGGGGGAATCAGCCCCAGCATTTT. It codes for CASSVDRGNQPQHF.

The rearrangement joins TRBV7-7 to TRBJ2-2; 14 bases match TRBD2. Germline assignment: CDR1 SSHAT and CDR2 FNYEAQ (reference sequence). This CDR3 region has 19 residues. Losses at the gene ends were 5 bases for V and 3 bases for J; bases not matched to a gene: 11. For the CDR3, the DNA is TGTGCCAGCAGCCCAAGGGGTGGACTAGCGGGAGGTCACACCGGGGAGCTGTTTTTT. It yields the protein CASSPRGGLAGGHTGELFF.

The genes are TRBV5-1 and TRBJ2-1; TRBD2 agrees at 7 bases. Trimming removed 9 bases from V and 5 bases from J; junction bases left unmatched: 11. CDR3 length: 14 amino acids. From germline, CDR1 is SGHRS and CDR2 YFSETQ. CDR3 nucleotides: TGCGCCACCGGTCCGGGACTAATAAACAATGAGCAGTTCTTC. Encoded protein: CATGPGLINNEQFF. Full variable domain (rest looked up from reference TRBV5-1 and TRBJ2-1): KAGVTQTPRYLIKTRGQQVTLSCSPISGHRSVSWYQQTPGQGLQFLFEYFSETQRNKGNFPGRFSGRQFSNSRSEMNVSTLELGDSALYLCATGPGLINNEQFFGPGTRLTVL.

This clone appeared a single time. For the CDR3, the DNA is TGTGCCAGCAGCCCAGTGGTCACCGGGGAGCTGTTTTTT. Residues: CASSPVVTGELFF. The V and J genes are TRBV9 and TRBJ2-2; D is uncertain. This CDR3 is built from 13 residues. In germline, CDR1 is SGDLS, CDR2 YYNGEE. Trimming shortened V by 4 bases and J by 4 bases, and 8 bases separated the two germline ends.

This chain uses TRBV2 with TRBJ1-3; D remains ambiguous. The CDR3 consists of 12 residues. The germline V gene encodes CDR1 SNHLY and CDR2 FYNNEI. The V gene lost 6 bases and the J gene lost 4 bases, with 7 bases spanning the gap. This chain's CDR3 is CASREQGNTIYF. For the CDR3, the DNA is TGTGCCAGCAGGGAACAGGGAAACACCATATATTTT.

This clone was seen a single time. V usage is TRBV7-8 and J usage is TRBJ2-1, with 8 bases identical to TRBD1. The V segment lost 3 bases and the J segment 8 bases; nucleotides outside the gene matches: 6. Germline V gives CDR1 SGHVS, CDR2 FQNEAQ. The CDR3 runs to 14 residues. The CDR3 sequence is CASSLLTGVDEQFF. The CDR3 DNA is TGTGCCAGCAGCTTGTTGACAGGGGTTGATGAGCAGTTCTTC. The whole variable domain, remainder taken from reference TRBV7-8 and TRBJ2-1, is GAGVSQSPRYKVAKRGQDVALRCDPISGHVSLFWYQQALGQGPEFLTYFQNEAQLDKSGLPSDRFFAERPEGSVSTLKIQRTQQEDSAVYLCASSLLTGVDEQFFGPGTRLTVL.

This clone has a handful of counts. The J gene is TRBJ2-7, the V gene TRBV30, with D perhaps matching TRBD1 or TRBD2 (5 bases each). Trimming shortened V by 2 bases and J by 0 bases, and 8 bases separated the two germline ends. The CDR3 totals 13 residues. Germline CDR1 is GTSNPN and CDR2 is SVGIG (reference sequence). The CDR3 is CAWSRGDSYEQYF. In DNA, the CDR3 is TGTGCCTGGAGTAGAGGGGACTCCTACGAGCAGTACTTC.

V gene TRBV2 combines with J gene TRBJ2-7, with TRBD1 as a possible D gene (5 bases). The CDR3 extends over 12 amino acids. CDR1 is SNHLY, CDR2 FYNNEI, per germline. With 7 bases removed from V and 1 base from J, the gap between germline ends came to 8 bases. CDR3 in amino acids: CASTTDSYEQYF. CDR3 in DNA: TGTGCCAGCACGACAGATTCCTACGAGCAGTACTTC.

The chain employs TRBV4-1 and TRBJ2-1; 15 nucleotides align to TRBD2. The germline CDR1 and CDR2 sequences are MGHRA and YSYEKL. There are 19 residues in the CDR3. J gave up 4 bases and V 2 bases, and 9 bases lay outside the gene matches. The CDR3 protein is CASSQPGLAGGPGYNEQFF. CDR3 nucleotides: TGCGCCAGCAGCCAACCCGGACTAGCGGGAGGGCCGGGGTACAATGAGCAGTTCTTC.

The chain employs TRBV18 and TRBJ2-1, with a possible D match to TRBD2 (5 bases). From germline, CDR1 is KGHSH and CDR2 LQKENI. V was trimmed by 3 bases and J by 9 bases, leaving 9 bases between them. The length of the CDR3 is 12 residues. The DNA for the CDR3 is TGTGCCAGCTCACCCGGACGGGGTGAGCAGTTCTTC. Translating gives CASSPGRGEQFF.

This clone was seen once. The rearrangement uses TRBV9 and TRBJ2-1, with unresolved D. Germline values: CDR1 SGDLS, CDR2 YYNGEE. This CDR3 has 15 residues. V lost 4 bases and J lost 4, with 15 bases in between. CDR3 protein: CASSLQVMGYNEQFF. DNA for the CDR3: TGTGCCAGCAGCTTACAAGTCATGGGGTACAATGAGCAGTTCTTC. The variable domain in full, completed from reference TRBV9 and TRBJ2-1, reads DSGVTQTPKHLITATGQRVTLRCSPRSGDLSVYWYQQSLDQGLQFLIQYYNGEERAKGNILERFSAQQFPDLHSELNLSSLELGDSALYFCASSLQVMGYNEQFFGPGTRLTVL.